These 26 T cell receptor beta chains were sequenced from one sample in a study of blood T cell repertoires in COVID-19. Method: immunoSEQ multiplex PCR; TCRdb's copy keeps in-frame clones and lacks some. This sample has 250,000 or so clones, with about 90% found just once. The sample was PBMCs or T cells enriched from blood (not recorded which). The receptors derive from a woman aged 40-49 years who had been exposed to COVID-19.

The chain combines TRBV7-6 with TRBJ2-2; D is undetermined. V gave up 3 bases and J gave up 6 bases, with 5 bases separating them. CDR3 length: 12 residues. The germline gives CDR1 SGHVS, CDR2 FNYEAQ. In DNA, the CDR3 is TGTGCCAGCAGCTTTTATCCCGGGGAGCTGTTTTTT. Its translation: CASSFYPGELFF. The full variable domain, with the rest looked up from reference TRBV7-6 and TRBJ2-2, is GAGVSQSPRYKVTKRGQDVALRCDPISGHVSLYWYRQALGQGPEFLTYFNYEAQQDKSGLPNDRFSAERPEGSISTLTIQRTEQRDSAMYRCASSFYPGELFFGEGSRLTVL.

V usage is TRBV24-1 and J usage is TRBJ2-1; D might be TRBD1 (5 bases). Germline V gives CDR1 KGHDR, CDR2 SFDVKD. V dropped 6 bases and J dropped 1 base, with 9 bases sitting between them. The CDR3 has 14 amino acids. The CDR3 spells CATSWGPSYNEQFF. The CDR3 DNA reads as TGTGCCACCAGTTGGGGCCCTTCCTACAATGAGCAGTTCTTC.

V and J are TRBV6-2 or TRBV6-3 and TRBJ1-5; D gene uncertain. CDR1 and CDR2 from the germline V gene are MNHEY and SVGEGT. Trimming pared 2 bases from V and 9 bases from J, leaving 11 bases between. The CDR3 covers 13 residues. For the CDR3, the DNA is TGTGCCAGCAGTTACGAGGGAATCAGGCCCCAGCATTTT. It yields the protein CASSYEGIRPQHF.

The chain employs TRBV4-1 and TRBJ1-4; D is perhaps TRBD1 (6 bases). Trimming left V 1 base short and J 7 bases short, with 19 bases between. Germline V gene sequence: CDR1 MGHRA, CDR2 YSYEKL. CDR3 length: 17 amino acids. CDR3 region: CASSQGGTTGFVEKLFF. In DNA form, the CDR3 reads TGCGCCAGCAGCCAAGGGGGGACGACAGGCTTTGTTGAAAAACTGTTTTTT.

The rearrangement links TRBV29-1 to TRBJ1-1, with D uncertain. V lost 4 bases, J lost 0 bases, and 9 bases lay in between. This CDR3 is 13 amino acids long. Per the germline V gene, CDR1 is SQVTM and CDR2 is ANQGSEA. The CDR3 DNA follows: TGCAGCGTTGTTCGGTTGATGAACACTGAAGCTTTCTTT. It is translated as CSVVRLMNTEAFF.

This chain links TRBV7-6 with TRBJ1-1; D remains ambiguous. Trimming shortened V by 2 bases and J by 5 bases, and 21 bases separated the two germline ends. This CDR3 is 17 amino acids long. The germline V gene has CDR1 SGHVS and CDR2 FNYEAQ. The CDR3 protein is CASSLSIDVGRDTEAFF. Here the CDR3 DNA reads TGTGCCAGCAGCTTATCGATCGACGTCGGGAGGGATACTGAAGCTTTCTTT.

In this sample, this clone turned up a few times. The chain has TRBV28 and TRBJ2-1; a possible D gene is TRBD2 (7 bases). This CDR3 region has 14 residues. Between the trimmed V and J ends, which lost 8 bases and 4 bases, there was a span of 15 bases. Per germline, CDR1 MDHEN and CDR2 SYDVKM. CDR3 amino acids: CASGEGGLYNEQFF. CDR3 sequence (DNA): TGTGCCAGCGGCGAGGGGGGGTTGTACAATGAGCAGTTCTTC.

This clone has more than one count but fewer than ten. This sequence joins TRBV7-9 and TRBJ1-2; a weak D match, TRBD1 (6 bases). The CDR3 covers 15 residues. Trimming cost V 2 bases and J 1 base, with 11 bases left between them. Germline CDR1 reads SEHNR; CDR2 reads FQNEAQ (reference sequence). CDR3: CASSLQGGGNYGYTF. CDR3 sequence (DNA): TGTGCCAGCAGCTTACAGGGAGGGGGTAACTATGGCTACACCTTC.

The chain recombines TRBV27 with TRBJ2-5; 8 bases are shared with TRBD1. There are 16 residues in the CDR3. Per germline, CDR1 MNHEY and CDR2 SMNVEV (reference sequence). J gave up 5 bases and V 2 bases, and 10 bases lay outside the gene matches. The CDR3 sequence: CASSLGGYRGMETQYF. CDR3 in DNA: TGTGCCAGCAGTTTAGGAGGATACAGGGGGATGGAGACCCAGTACTTC.

The CDR3 region has the DNA TGCGCCAGCAGCCAAGTGGCCAAGGCGGTTTATGAGACCCAGTACTTC. The encoded protein is CASSQVAKAVYETQYF. The chain couples TRBV4-1 to TRBJ2-5, with no clear D. Trimming stripped 1 base from V and 5 bases from J, with 17 bases between. CDR1 is MGHRA, CDR2 YSYEKL, per germline. The CDR3 covers 16 residues.

The J gene is TRBJ1-5, the V gene TRBV4-1; D is undetermined. This CDR3 has 12 residues. The V gene's germline CDR1 is MGHRA and CDR2 YSYEKL. With 0 bases removed from V and 6 bases from J, the gap between germline ends came to 3 bases. CDR3 region: CASSQDGQPQHF. CDR3 bases: TGCGCCAGCAGCCAAGACGGTCAGCCCCAGCATTTT.

This clone has a handful of counts. The chain links TRBV6-2 or TRBV6-3 to TRBJ1-1; D is undetermined. The V gene lost 4 bases and the J gene lost 4 bases, with 16 bases spanning the gap. CDR1 and CDR2 (germline): MNHEY, SVGEGT. The CDR3 length is 15 residues. The CDR3 here is CASSWWGGVGTEAFF. CDR3 nucleotide sequence: TGTGCCAGCAGTTGGTGGGGAGGTGTGGGCACTGAAGCTTTCTTT.

The V call is TRBV7-8, the J call TRBJ1-1; no clear D. The CDR3 contains 14 residues. Trimming stripped 2 bases from V and 4 bases from J, with 11 bases between. Germline CDR1 SGHVS, CDR2 FQNEAQ. CDR3 residues: CASSLPSPRTEAFF. CDR3 DNA sequence: TGTGCCAGCAGCTTACCTTCCCCCCGCACTGAAGCTTTCTTT.

This sequence joins TRBV19 and TRBJ2-5; a weak D match, TRBD2 (5 bases). CDR1 LNHDA and CDR2 SQIVND come from the germline V gene (reference sequence). V dropped 10 bases and J dropped 5 bases, with 17 bases sitting between them. The CDR3 has 13 residues. The CDR3 is CATRLPPGETQYF. CDR3 sequence (DNA): TGTGCCACCAGACTACCCCCCGGGGAGACCCAGTACTTC.

This chain uses TRBV7-2 with TRBJ2-7; D may be TRBD2 (7 bases). CDR3 length equals 15 residues. Germline V gives CDR1 SGHTA, CDR2 FQGNSA. Deletions cut 4 bases from V and 7 bases from J, with 20 bases between. This CDR3 reads CASSSPAGGAEEQYF. In DNA form, the CDR3 reads TGTGCCAGCAGCTCACCAGCTGGGGGGGCGGAAGAGCAGTACTTC.

In its sample, this clone was seen a few times. The CDR3 is CATSDDRSQPQHF. The CDR3 nucleotides read TGTGCCACCAGTGACGACAGAAGTCAGCCCCAGCATTTT. The chain uses TRBV24-1 and TRBJ1-5, with TRBD1 as a possible D gene (5 bases). The V end was cut by 4 bases, the J end by 6 bases, with 9 bases between. The CDR3 contains 13 residues. Per the germline V gene, CDR1 is KGHDR and CDR2 is SFDVKD.

The chain combines TRBV27 with TRBJ1-5; no clear D gene. V was trimmed by 2 bases and J by 0 bases, leaving 11 bases between them. Germline loops: CDR1 MNHEY, CDR2 SMNVEV (reference sequence). The CDR3 is 16 residues long. CDR3 bases: TGTGCCAGCAGTTTACGCGGGTCCTATAGCAATCAGCCCCAGCATTTT. It is translated as CASSLRGSYSNQPQHF.

The V call is TRBV20-1, the J call TRBJ1-5, with D perhaps matching TRBD1 (6 bases). Germline V CDR1 and CDR2: DFQATT, SNEGSKA (reference sequence). The CDR3 contains 14 residues. V lost 3 bases and J 3 bases, leaving 12 bases between the germline ends. CDR3 sequence: CSASYTGINQPQHF. The DNA for the CDR3 is TGCAGTGCTAGTTATACAGGGATCAATCAGCCCCAGCATTTT.

The chain employs TRBV4-1 and TRBJ1-4; 9 bases map to TRBD1. The V and J ends lost 1 base and 8 bases, in that order; junction bases with no gene match: 5. The germline V gene has CDR1 MGHRA and CDR2 YSYEKL. The CDR3 runs 15 residues. CDR3 nucleotide sequence: TGCGCCAGCAGCCAAGTCGGGACAGGGACCGAAAAACTGTTTTTT. Its protein product is CASSQVGTGTEKLFF.

The chain uses TRBV27 and TRBJ1-2; D gene uncertain. The CDR3 is made up of 13 amino acids. Germline V gene lookup returns CDR1 MNHEY and CDR2 SMNVEV (reference sequence). V lost 10 bases and J lost 0, with 12 bases in between. In DNA, the CDR3 is TGTGCCACGAAACGCGGAGCTAACTATGGCTACACCTTC. It specifies CATKRGANYGYTF.

V usage is TRBV7-2 and J usage is TRBJ2-1; 10 bases align to TRBD2. Germline lookup yields CDR1 SGHTA and CDR2 FQGNSA. Trimming cost V 4 bases and J 7 bases; bases outside gene matches: 7. The CDR3 runs 15 residues. Here the CDR3 reads CASSSGLAIGNEQFF. CDR3 in DNA: TGTGCCAGCAGCTCGGGACTAGCGATTGGGAATGAGCAGTTCTTC.

Details on this clone: At one end the junction does not follow the germline gene, possibly because of a read error. The chain carries TRBV5-1 and TRBJ2-5; TRBD2 matches at 13 bases. The CDR3 has 17 amino acids. The germline V gene has CDR1 SGHRS and CDR2 YFSETQ. CDR3 residues: CASSSDTLLAGGETQYF. CDR3 sequence (DNA): TGTGCCAGCAGCTCAGACACCCTACTAGCGGGAGGGGAGACCCAGTACTTC. Complete variable domain (other parts from reference TRBV5-1 and TRBJ2-5): KAGVTQTPRYLIKTRGQQVTLSCSPISGHRSVSWYQQTPGQGLQFLFEYFSETQRNKGNFPGRFSGRQFSNSRSEMNVSTLELGDSALYLCASSSDTLLAGGETQYFGPGTRLLVL.

V gene TRBV5-6 combines with J gene TRBJ1-1; the D gene is possibly TRBD1 (5 bases). The CDR3 is 16 residues long. Germline V lookup: CDR1 SGHDT, CDR2 YYEEEE. V was shortened by 0 bases and J by 10 bases, with 22 bases between the two germline ends. The CDR3 DNA reads TGTGCCAGCAGCTTGGACCTACAGGTATCCCCAACGCGAGCTTTCTTT. Its translation is CASSLDLQVSPTRAFF.

The V gene is TRBV4-2, the J gene TRBJ1-1; 8 bases are shared with TRBD1. This CDR3 contains 16 residues. The trim removed 7 bases at V and 2 bases at J, leaving 12 bases unmatched. The germline CDR1 and CDR2 sequences are LGHNA and YNFKEQ. CDR3 residues: CASNIGQGRGNTEAFF. CDR3 sequence (DNA): TGTGCCAGCAACATCGGACAGGGACGAGGAAACACTGAAGCTTTCTTT.

This clone was seen ten or more times. The chain combines TRBV29-1 with TRBJ2-1; the D is unclear. Germline-derived CDR1 and CDR2 are SQVTM and ANQGSEA. This CDR3 comprises 11 residues. V was pared by 7 bases and J by 5 bases, with 9 bases between. The CDR3 reads CSGDRDNEQFF. The CDR3 bases are TGCAGCGGAGATCGGGACAATGAGCAGTTCTTC.

The chain uses TRBV12-5 and TRBJ2-1, with D possibly being TRBD2 (6 bases). Germline V gene lookup returns CDR1 LGHNT and CDR2 FRNRAP. The CDR3 spans 16 residues. The V end was cut by 2 bases, the J end by 14 bases, with 25 bases between. The CDR3 bases are TGTGCTAGTGGTTTGCCCCGATCACCCGCTCGCGGGGAGAAGTTCTTC. This translates into CASGLPRSPARGEKFF.